At least ten counts were recorded for the clone carrying this T cell receptor beta chain. Its target is unknown. Original methodology: Building a distant-metastasis classifier for papillary thyroid cancer drew on CDR3 differences across clinicopathological groups. With MiXCR, TCRdb reprocessed the PCR reads. It is TCRdb's table, rather than the study itself, that gives the V and J calls and clone size. The repertoire holds tens of thousands of clones, with roughly 12% as singletons. Patients had received no treatment of any kind before thyroid surgery. This sample is part of a study of metastatic and nonmetastatic thyroid tumors. Looking at the study overall: Malignant thyroid and benign thyroid patients provided blood and tumor or nodule tissue whose repertoires were compared. General study findings and limits: The reported finding was significantly higher TCR beta diversity in malignant thyroid tumors relative to benign nodules, in blood and tumor.

The CDR3 covers 18 residues. Germline V gene data show CDR1 as SGHVS and CDR2 as FQNEAQ. V was clipped by 1 base and J by 0 bases, with 17 bases between them. The V and J genes are TRBV7-8 and TRBJ2-3; D uncertain. The clonotype was recovered from a female donor with papillary thyroid cancer or a benign thyroid nodule (not recorded which). Some clones in this sample may be carry-over from other donors' samples. Sequenced sample: blood. The CDR3 loop reads CASSLVAGPLGSTDTQYF. The CDR3 bases are TGTGCCAGCAGCTTAGTGGCAGGCCCTTTGGGGAGCACAGATACGCAGTATTTT.